The 21 T cell receptor beta chains below were found in one sample sequenced in a study of cytomegalovirus exposure and HLA in healthy donors (dated by TCRdb to the late 2010s). Library prep was done by the immunoSEQ multiplex PCR assay. The multiplex PCR relied on a mix of 60 forward primers for TCR Vbeta segments and 13 reverse primers for TCR Jbeta segments. As stored in TCRdb, this immuneACCESS dataset retains in-frame rearrangements with V and J assigned. A fraction of the clones does not appear; measured against another copy, unresolved V genes explain less than half of the discrepancy, and the remainder lacks a known reason. A total of under 200,000 clones appear in this sample, about 85% of them only once. Just over 2.5% of the sample belongs to the ten largest clones. Source material: PBMCs. These receptor sequences come from a man under 40 in good health and CMV-seropositive.

J is TRBJ2-5 and V is TRBV14; 8 bases are a match to TRBD2. This CDR3 has 14 residues. The germline gives CDR1 SGHDN, CDR2 FVKESK. The V segment lost 4 bases and the J segment 4 bases; nucleotides outside the gene matches: 5. Written as DNA, the CDR3 is TGTGCCAGCAGCCTACCCCTAGCGGGAGAGACCCAGTACTTC. Amino acids: CASSLPLAGETQYF. The variable domain in full, with the rest retrieved from reference TRBV14 and TRBJ2-5, is EAGVTQFPSHSVIEKGQTVTLRCDPISGHDNLYWYRRVMGKEIKFLLHFVKESKQDESGMPNNRFLAERTGGTYSTLKVQPAELEDSGVYFCASSLPLAGETQYFGPGTRLLVL.

The chain has TRBV7-6 and TRBJ2-5; D not resolved. The CDR3 totals 14 residues. The germline gives CDR1 SGHVS, CDR2 FNYEAQ. Trimming pared 0 bases from V and 4 bases from J, leaving 9 bases between. The chain's CDR3 is CASSLATIGETQYF. The DNA for the CDR3 is TGTGCCAGCAGCTTAGCGACAATTGGAGAGACCCAGTACTTC. The full variable domain, with the rest looked up from reference TRBV7-6 and TRBJ2-5, is GAGVSQSPRYKVTKRGQDVALRCDPISGHVSLYWYRQALGQGPEFLTYFNYEAQQDKSGLPNDRFSAERPEGSISTLTIQRTEQRDSAMYRCASSLATIGETQYFGPGTRLLVL.

This sequence joins TRBV4-1 and TRBJ2-1, with 13 bases matching TRBD2. Germline CDR1 reads MGHRA; CDR2 reads YSYEKL. This CDR3 is built from 18 residues. V dropped 4 bases and J dropped 8; count of bases not matched to a gene: 14. CDR3: CASSPVGTSGIRVDEQFF. The CDR3 DNA reads TGCGCCAGCAGCCCGGTCGGGACTAGCGGGATAAGGGTGGATGAGCAGTTCTTC.

V and J are TRBV5-1 and TRBJ1-1; tentatively, D is TRBD1 (5 bases). Germline V gene sequence: CDR1 SGHRS, CDR2 YFSETQ. Trimming removed 2 bases at V and 1 base at J, with 15 bases between. This CDR3 contains 16 residues. The CDR3 spells CASSFQGGDGNTEAFF. In DNA form, the CDR3 reads TGCGCCAGCAGCTTTCAGGGTGGAGACGGGAACACTGAAGCTTTCTTT.

Written as DNA, the CDR3 is TGTGCCAGCAGTGACCGACTAGTAAACAATGAGCAGTTCTTC. This codes for CASSDRLVNNEQFF. The chain carries TRBV2 and TRBJ2-1; D possibly corresponds to TRBD2 (6 bases). This CDR3 has 14 residues. Per the germline V gene, CDR1 is SNHLY and CDR2 is FYNNEI. Trimming shortened V by 3 bases and J by 5 bases, and 11 bases separated the two germline ends.

This rearrangement joins TRBV19 to TRBJ2-1; TRBD2 aligns across 10 bases. The CDR3 totals 15 residues. With V trimmed by 4 bases and J by 10 bases, 10 bases remained unmatched. Germline assignment: CDR1 LNHDA and CDR2 SQIVND (reference sequence). The CDR3 is CASSTSGSNDIEQFF. CDR3 coding DNA: TGTGCCAGTAGTACTAGCGGGAGCAACGATATAGAGCAGTTCTTC.

The chain combines TRBV11-3 with TRBJ2-2, with 7 bases that match TRBD2. J was trimmed by 6 bases and V by 3 bases; bases with no gene match: 7. The CDR3 loop spans 15 amino acids. Germline V lookup: CDR1 SGHNT, CDR2 YENEEA. CDR3 coding DNA: TGTGCCAGCAGCTTGGGCGGGAGTATGGCCGGGGAGCTGTTTTTT. It encodes CASSLGGSMAGELFF.

This clone showed up just once. The chain uses TRBV27 and TRBJ1-1, with D tentatively TRBD1 (5 bases). The CDR3 has 14 residues. Germline V gene sequence: CDR1 MNHEY, CDR2 SMNVEV (reference sequence). Trimming removed 2 bases from V and 6 bases from J, with 13 bases in between. The DNA of the CDR3 is TGTGCCAGCAGTTTAGGTGGGGGGAAGCCTGAAGCTTTCTTT. Protein sequence: CASSLGGGKPEAFF.

The V call is TRBV19, the J call TRBJ2-7, with TRBD2 identical over 7 bases. Germline CDR1 and CDR2: LNHDA and SQIVND (reference sequence). The CDR3 loop spans 15 amino acids. V shed 5 bases and J 6 bases; nucleotides not matched to a gene: 13. CDR3 residues: CASSFLAAGDREQYF. CDR3 sequence (DNA): TGTGCCAGTAGTTTTCTAGCGGCGGGAGATCGCGAGCAGTACTTC.

This rearrangement joins TRBV7-9 to TRBJ2-7, with TRBD1 matching over 10 bases. The CDR3 has 14 residues. With V trimmed by 1 base and J by 7 bases, 4 bases remained unmatched. The germline V gene encodes CDR1 SEHNR and CDR2 FQNEAQ (reference sequence). The CDR3 DNA reads TGTGCCAGCAGCTTAGGGGACAGGGGACCAGAGCAGTACGTC. Amino acid sequence: CASSLGDRGPEQYV.

The CDR3 nucleotides are TGTGCCAGCAGCTTATCCTCTCAGGGCCCGAATGAAAAACTGTTTTTT. Its protein is CASSLSSQGPNEKLFF. The chain couples TRBV5-5 to TRBJ1-4, with a weak D call TRBD1 (5 bases). The CDR3 contains 16 residues. Germline lookup yields CDR1 SGHKS and CDR2 YYEKEE (reference sequence). The V and J ends lost 2 bases and 5 bases respectively, with 16 bases between them.

The chain uses TRBV2 and TRBJ2-5; 10 bases agree with TRBD1. Judging by the DNA end, TRBJ2-7 fits better; the J call may be wrong. Germline lookup yields CDR1 SNHLY and CDR2 FYNNEI. This CDR3 has 14 residues. CDR3 protein: CASTRDRGIHEQYF. For the CDR3, the DNA is TGTGCCAGCACCCGGGACAGGGGTATCCACGAGCAGTACTTC.

The chain carries TRBV19 and TRBJ2-7, with a possible D match to TRBD2 (6 bases). CDR1 and CDR2 from the germline V gene are LNHDA and SQIVND (reference sequence). CDR3 length: 15 residues. Trimming removed 8 bases from V and 4 bases from J, with 21 bases in between. This CDR3 reads CASARDGVGLYEQYF. CDR3 in DNA: TGTGCCAGTGCAAGGGACGGGGTAGGACTATACGAGCAGTACTTC.

V gene TRBV27 combines with J gene TRBJ2-5; possibly TRBD2 for D (6 bases). The last part of the DNA fits TRBJ2-7 better; the J call may be wrong. The germline gives CDR1 MNHEY, CDR2 SMNVEV (reference sequence). The CDR3 runs to 16 residues. The DNA of the CDR3 is TGTGCCAGCAGTTTGGCGGGGTACGAGACCCACTACGAGCAGTACTTC. Amino acids: CASSLAGYETHYEQYF.

This rearrangement joins TRBV7-2 to TRBJ2-1; possible D gene TRBD2, 6 bases. The V gene lost 1 base and the J gene lost 11 bases, with 12 bases spanning the gap. This CDR3 is built from 13 residues. Germline CDR1 and CDR2: SGHTA and FQGNSA. CDR3 in amino acids: CASSLGGGRKQFF. DNA for the CDR3: TGTGCCAGCAGCTTAGGAGGAGGGCGCAAGCAGTTCTTC.

This clone was found once. Within the sample, other DNA sequences also encode this same CDR3. V gene TRBV18 combines with J gene TRBJ2-3, with D perhaps matching TRBD2 (6 bases). This CDR3 contains 16 residues. The ends were cut back, 3 bases at V and 6 bases at J, with 19 bases in the middle. Germline loops: CDR1 KGHSH, CDR2 LQKENI. The CDR3 is CASSPKGSEGGDTQYF. DNA of the CDR3: TGTGCCAGCTCACCTAAGGGGTCGGAGGGCGGCGATACGCAGTATTTT. The variable domain in full, completed from reference TRBV18 and TRBJ2-3, reads NAGVMQNPRHLVRRRGQEARLRCSPMKGHSHVYWYRQLPEEGLKFMVYLQKENIIDESGMPKERFSAEFPKEGPSILRIQQVVRGDSAAYFCASSPKGSEGGDTQYFGPGTRLTVL.

The chain couples TRBV15 to TRBJ2-3; D is possibly TRBD2 (5 bases). The ends were cut back, 0 bases at V and 1 base at J, with 8 bases in the middle. From germline, CDR1 is LNHNV and CDR2 YYDKDF (reference sequence). The CDR3 is made up of 15 amino acids. The CDR3 spells CATSREWRGTDTQYF. CDR3 DNA: TGTGCCACCAGCAGAGAATGGCGGGGCACAGATACGCAGTATTTT.

About this clone itself: Other DNA sequences of this sample code for an identical CDR3. This rearrangement joins TRBV18 to TRBJ1-1; weak D call: TRBD1 (6 bases). Looked up from germline, CDR1 is KGHSH and CDR2 is LQKENI. The CDR3 length is 13 residues. The germline V and J ends were trimmed by 3 bases and 1 base, with 6 bases remaining between them. The CDR3 protein is CASSPTGNTEAFF. The CDR3 DNA reads TGTGCCAGCTCACCGACAGGGAACACTGAAGCTTTCTTT. The whole variable domain, remainder taken from reference TRBV18 and TRBJ1-1, is NAGVMQNPRHLVRRRGQEARLRCSPMKGHSHVYWYRQLPEEGLKFMVYLQKENIIDESGMPKERFSAEFPKEGPSILRIQQVVRGDSAAYFCASSPTGNTEAFFGQGTRLTVV.

The gene calls are TRBV9 and TRBJ1-4; D might be TRBD1 (5 bases). The CDR3 length is 14 residues. In germline, CDR1 is SGDLS, CDR2 YYNGEE. V was pared by 4 bases and J by 13 bases, with 20 bases between. CDR3 DNA: TGTGCCAGCAGCCCCCTGCAGGGTTCGGGGGGACTGTTTTTT. It specifies CASSPLQGSGGLFF.

This clone has a single count. At one end, the junction sequence differs from germline, possibly due to a read error. V is TRBV7-8 and J is TRBJ2-7; 9 bases align to TRBD2. CDR3 length: 15 amino acids. Germline V gene data show CDR1 as SGHVS and CDR2 as FQNEAQ. CDR3 protein: CASSVLAGVSYGQYF. The CDR3 nucleotides read TGTGCCAGCAGCGTCTTAGCGGGAGTTTCCTACGGGCAGTACTTC.

The chain joins TRBV6-1 to TRBJ2-2; a possible D gene is TRBD2 (6 bases). This CDR3 region has 14 residues. V was shortened by 7 bases and J by 5 bases, with 14 bases between the two germline ends. Germline CDR1 MNHNS, CDR2 SASEGT. The CDR3 DNA reads TGTGCCAGCATTAGGGCGGGACGGACCGGGGAGCTGTTTTTT. Its protein product is CASIRAGRTGELFF.